A selection of T cell receptor beta chains follows, all from one sample in a study of T-cell memory formation after mild COVID-19. TCRdb used MiXCR to reprocess the 5' RACE reads, holding one entry per CDR3 protein. The table includes 550,000 to 700,000 distinct CDR3 sequences, about 20% detected once. Sample: PBMCs or a T cell subset sorted from them (not recorded which). These TCRs come from an adult woman who had mild COVID-19 (a few samples of this study predate the infection). Cell type and time point are not known. Both conserved end residues are part of each CDR3. The order of the fields is D gene, J gene, V gene, clone size, CDR3 DNA, CDR3 protein. D genes are given only for firm matches. Clone size appears in some rows only: once, few, many, or a class for an expanded clone.

.,TRBJ1-5,TRBV6-1,.,TGTGCCAGCAGAGTCGACAGAGATCAGCCCCAGCATTTT,CASRVDRDQPQHF
.,TRBJ1-1,TRBV5-1,.,TGCGCCAGCAGCTTGGACGGGCCTTCCACTGAAGCTTTCTTT,CASSLDGPSTEAFF
TRBD2,TRBJ2-7,TRBV3-1,many,TGTGCCAGCAGCCAGGGACTAGCGGGAGGGAGGTACGAGCAGTACTTC,CASSQGLAGGRYEQYF
.,TRBJ2-1,TRBV6-2/TRBV6-3,.,TGTGCCAGCAGTTACCCAACTGGACACATCACCCCCTCCTACAATGAGCAGTTCTTC,CASSYPTGHITPSYNEQFF
TRBD2,TRBJ2-5,TRBV9,.,TGTGCCAGCAGCGTAGAAATCCGTGGTAGCGGGAGCTCGTACTTC,CASSVEIRGSGSSYF
TRBD1,TRBJ2-7,TRBV6-2/TRBV6-3,few,TGTGCCAGCAGAAAGGGACAGGGGGCCTCCTACGAGCAGTACTTC,CASRKGQGASYEQYF
.,TRBJ1-5,TRBV15,.,TGTGCCCCCTCAGGGTGTCAGCCCCAGCATTTT,CAPSGCQPQHF
.,TRBJ2-7,TRBV29-1,many,TGCAGCGTTGGGACGACTAACGAGCAGTACTTC,CSVGTTNEQYF
.,TRBJ1-3,TRBV3-1,many,TGTGCCAGCAGCTGGAATGCGAGGGGAAACACCATATATTTT,CASSWNARGNTIYF
TRBD1,TRBJ2-7,TRBV4-3,.,TGCGCCAGCAGCCAAGGGACAGGGGATTCCTACGAGCAGTACTTC,CASSQGTGDSYEQYF
TRBD1,TRBJ1-5,TRBV11-2,few,TGTGCCAGCAGCCCGGACAGGGGGAAGGTTCAGCCCCAGCATTTT,CASSPDRGKVQPQHF
TRBD1,TRBJ2-3,TRBV5-1,.,TGCGCCAGCAGCAGCTGGACAGGTGTCACAGATACGCAGTATTTT,CASSSWTGVTDTQYF
.,TRBJ2-7,TRBV6-5,.,TGTGCCAGCAGCCGGGGACGGGACGGGGCCTACGAGCAGTACTTC,CASSRGRDGAYEQYF
TRBD2,TRBJ2-1,TRBV7-2,.,TGTGCCAGCAGCCTAGCGGGATATGGTCGTGAGCAGTTCTTC,CASSLAGYGREQFF
.,TRBJ2-7,TRBV6-5,few,TGTGCCAGCAGTTATAATCTGGCAGGGACGAACGAGCAGTACTTC,CASSYNLAGTNEQYF
TRBD1,TRBJ2-6,TRBV4-2,.,TGTGCCAGCAGCCCGGACAGGGCGACTGGGGCCAACGTCCTGACTTTC,CASSPDRATGANVLTF